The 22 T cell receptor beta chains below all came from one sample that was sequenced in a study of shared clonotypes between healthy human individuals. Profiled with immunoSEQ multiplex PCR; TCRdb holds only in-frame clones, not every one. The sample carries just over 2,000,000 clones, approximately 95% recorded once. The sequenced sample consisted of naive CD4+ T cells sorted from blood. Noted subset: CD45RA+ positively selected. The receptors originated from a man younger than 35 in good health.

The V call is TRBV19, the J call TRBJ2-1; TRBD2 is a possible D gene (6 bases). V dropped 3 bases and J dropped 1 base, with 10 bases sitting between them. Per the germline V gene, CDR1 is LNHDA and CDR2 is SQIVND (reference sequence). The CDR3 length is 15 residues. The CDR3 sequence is CASSMEGSSYNEQFF. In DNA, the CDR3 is TGTGCCAGTAGTATGGAGGGAAGTTCCTACAATGAGCAGTTCTTC.

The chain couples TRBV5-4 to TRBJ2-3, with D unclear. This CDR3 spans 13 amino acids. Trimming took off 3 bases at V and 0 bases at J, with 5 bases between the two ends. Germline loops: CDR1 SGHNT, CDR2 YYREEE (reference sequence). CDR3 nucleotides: TGTGCCAGCAGCTACACTAGCACAGATACGCAGTATTTT. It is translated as CASSYTSTDTQYF. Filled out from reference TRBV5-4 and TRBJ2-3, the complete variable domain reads ETGVTQSPTHLIKTRGQQVTLRCSSQSGHNTVSWYQQALGQGPQFIFQYYREEENGRGNFPPRFSGLQFPNYSSELNVNALELDDSALYLCASSYTSTDTQYFGPGTRLTVL.

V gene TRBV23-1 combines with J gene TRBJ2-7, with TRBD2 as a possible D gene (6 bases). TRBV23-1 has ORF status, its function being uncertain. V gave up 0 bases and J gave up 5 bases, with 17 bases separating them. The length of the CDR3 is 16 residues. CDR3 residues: CASSQSVSAREDEQYF. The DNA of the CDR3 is TGCGCCAGCAGTCAATCTGTTTCGGCCAGGGAGGACGAGCAGTACTTC.

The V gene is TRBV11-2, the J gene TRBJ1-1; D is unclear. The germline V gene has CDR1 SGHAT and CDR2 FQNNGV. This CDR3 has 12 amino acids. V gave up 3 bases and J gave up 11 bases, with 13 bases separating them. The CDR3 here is CASSFRGGNAFF. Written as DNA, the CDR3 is TGTGCCAGCAGCTTTAGAGGAGGGAACGCTTTCTTT.

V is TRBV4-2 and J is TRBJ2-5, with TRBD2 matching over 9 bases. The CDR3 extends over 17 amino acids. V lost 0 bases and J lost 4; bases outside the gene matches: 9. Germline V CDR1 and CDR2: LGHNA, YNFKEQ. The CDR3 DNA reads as TGTGCCAGCAGCCAAGATCGTGCGCGGGGGGGAGGAGAGACCCAGTACTTC. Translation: CASSQDRARGGGETQYF.

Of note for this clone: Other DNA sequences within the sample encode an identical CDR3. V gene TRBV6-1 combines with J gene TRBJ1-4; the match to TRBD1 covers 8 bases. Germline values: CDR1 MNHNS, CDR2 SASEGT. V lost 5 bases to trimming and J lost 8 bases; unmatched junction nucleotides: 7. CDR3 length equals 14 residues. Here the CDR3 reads CASSLRGLGEKLFF. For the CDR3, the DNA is TGTGCCAGCAGTCTCAGGGGGCTGGGGGAAAAACTGTTTTTT.

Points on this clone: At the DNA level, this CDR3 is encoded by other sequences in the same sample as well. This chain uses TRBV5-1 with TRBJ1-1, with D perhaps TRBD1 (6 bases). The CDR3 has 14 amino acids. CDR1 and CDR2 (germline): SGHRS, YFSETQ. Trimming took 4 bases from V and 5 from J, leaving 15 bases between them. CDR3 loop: CASSLEGGRTEAFF. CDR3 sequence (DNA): TGCGCCAGCAGCCTGGAGGGGGGTAGAACTGAAGCTTTCTTT.

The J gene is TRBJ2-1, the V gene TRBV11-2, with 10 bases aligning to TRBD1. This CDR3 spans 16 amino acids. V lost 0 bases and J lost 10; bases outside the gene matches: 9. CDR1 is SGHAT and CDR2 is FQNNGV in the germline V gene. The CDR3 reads CASSLDPGQGPREQFF. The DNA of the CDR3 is TGTGCCAGCAGCTTAGATCCGGGACAGGGGCCCAGAGAGCAGTTCTTC.

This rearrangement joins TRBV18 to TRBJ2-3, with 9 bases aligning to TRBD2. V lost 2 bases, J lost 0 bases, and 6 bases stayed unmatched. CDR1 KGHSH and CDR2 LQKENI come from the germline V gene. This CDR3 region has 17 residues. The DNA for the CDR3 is TGTGCCAGCTCACCAGGGGTAGCGGGAGCTAGCACAGATACGCAGTATTTT. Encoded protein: CASSPGVAGASTDTQYF.

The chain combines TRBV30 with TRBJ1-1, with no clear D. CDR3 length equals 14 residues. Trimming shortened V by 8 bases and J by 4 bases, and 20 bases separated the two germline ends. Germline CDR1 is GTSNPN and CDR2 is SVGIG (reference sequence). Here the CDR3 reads CARDRKGRGTEAFF. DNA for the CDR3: TGTGCCCGGGATCGGAAAGGGCGGGGCACTGAAGCTTTCTTT. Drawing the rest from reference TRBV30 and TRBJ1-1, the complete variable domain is SQTIHQWPATLVQPVGSPLSLECTVEGTSNPNLYWYRQAAGRGLQLLFYSVGIGQISSEVPQNLSASRPQDRQFILSSKKLLLSDSGFYLCARDRKGRGTEAFFGQGTRLTVV.

The CDR3 here is CASSPTSGRSTGELFF. CDR3 coding DNA: TGTGCCAGCAGCCCAACTAGCGGGAGGTCCACCGGGGAGCTGTTTTTT. The gene calls are TRBV11-2 and TRBJ2-2; 12 bases align to TRBD2. In germline, CDR1 is SGHAT, CDR2 FQNNGV. V lost 5 bases and J lost 4; bases outside the gene matches: 5. CDR3 length: 16 amino acids.

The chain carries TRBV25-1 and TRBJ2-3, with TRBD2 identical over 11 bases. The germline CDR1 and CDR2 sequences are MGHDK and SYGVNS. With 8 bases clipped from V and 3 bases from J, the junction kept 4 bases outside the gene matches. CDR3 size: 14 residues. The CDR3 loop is CASRTSGRTDTQYF. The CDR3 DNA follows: TGTGCCAGCCGGACTAGCGGGCGAACAGATACGCAGTATTTT.

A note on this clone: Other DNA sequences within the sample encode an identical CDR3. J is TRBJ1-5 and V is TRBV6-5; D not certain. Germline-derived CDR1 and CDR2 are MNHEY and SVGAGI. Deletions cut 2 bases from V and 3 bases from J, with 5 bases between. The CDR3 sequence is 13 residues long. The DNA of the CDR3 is TGTGCCAGCAGTTACGGATCCAATCAGCCCCAGCATTTT. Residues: CASSYGSNQPQHF.

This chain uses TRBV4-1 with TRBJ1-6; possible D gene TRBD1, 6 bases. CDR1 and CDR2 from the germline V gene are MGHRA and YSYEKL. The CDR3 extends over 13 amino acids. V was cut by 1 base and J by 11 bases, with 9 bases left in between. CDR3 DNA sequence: TGCGCCAGCAGCCAAGCCCAGGGGACACCCCTCCACTTT. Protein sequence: CASSQAQGTPLHF.

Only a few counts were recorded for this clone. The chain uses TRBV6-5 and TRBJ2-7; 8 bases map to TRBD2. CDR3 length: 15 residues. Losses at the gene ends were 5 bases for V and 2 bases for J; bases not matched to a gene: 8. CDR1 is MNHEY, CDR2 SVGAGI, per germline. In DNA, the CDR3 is TGTGCCAGCAGTCTGGAGCGGGGGCCTCCCTACGAGCAGTACTTC. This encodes CASSLERGPPYEQYF.

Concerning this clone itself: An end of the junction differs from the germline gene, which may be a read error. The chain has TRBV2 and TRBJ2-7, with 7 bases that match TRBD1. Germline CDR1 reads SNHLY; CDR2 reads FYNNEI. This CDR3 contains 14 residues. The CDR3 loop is CASKGDRALYEQYF. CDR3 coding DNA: TGTGCCAGCAAGGGCGACAGGGCCCTCTACGAGCAGTATTTC.

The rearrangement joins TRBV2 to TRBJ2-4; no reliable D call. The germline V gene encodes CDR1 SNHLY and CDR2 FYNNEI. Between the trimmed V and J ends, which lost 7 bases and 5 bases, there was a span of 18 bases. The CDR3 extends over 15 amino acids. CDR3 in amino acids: CASNVHHILQNIQYF. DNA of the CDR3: TGTGCCAGCAATGTACACCACATCCTCCAAAACATTCAGTACTTC.

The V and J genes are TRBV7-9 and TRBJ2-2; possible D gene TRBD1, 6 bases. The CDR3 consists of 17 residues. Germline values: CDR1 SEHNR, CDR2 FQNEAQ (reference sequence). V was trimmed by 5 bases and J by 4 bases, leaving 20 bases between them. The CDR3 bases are TGTGCCAGCAGCATAGTTTATTCAGGGGTTGGCACCGGGGAGCTGTTTTTT. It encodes CASSIVYSGVGTGELFF.

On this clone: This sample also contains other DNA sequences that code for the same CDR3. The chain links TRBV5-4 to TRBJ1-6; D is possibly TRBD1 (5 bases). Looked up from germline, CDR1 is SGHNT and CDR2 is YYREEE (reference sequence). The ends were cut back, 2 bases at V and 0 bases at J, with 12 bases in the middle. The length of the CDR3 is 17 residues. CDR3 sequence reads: CASSLAGGSSYNSPLHF. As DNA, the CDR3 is TGTGCCAGCAGCTTAGCGGGGGGGAGCTCCTATAATTCACCCCTCCACTTT.

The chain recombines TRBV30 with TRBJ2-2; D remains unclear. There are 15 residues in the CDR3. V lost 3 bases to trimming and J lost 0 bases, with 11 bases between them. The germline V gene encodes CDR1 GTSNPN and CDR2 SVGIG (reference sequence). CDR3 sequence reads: CAWSTVRSNTGELFF. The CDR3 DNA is TGTGCCTGGAGCACCGTGCGGTCGAACACCGGGGAGCTGTTTTTT.

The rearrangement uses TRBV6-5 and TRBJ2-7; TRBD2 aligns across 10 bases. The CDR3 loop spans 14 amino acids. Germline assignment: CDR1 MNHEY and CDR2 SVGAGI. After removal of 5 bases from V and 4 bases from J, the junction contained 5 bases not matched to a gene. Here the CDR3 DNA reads TGTGCCAGCAGTAGGACTAGCGGACAATACGAGCAGTACTTC. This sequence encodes CASSRTSGQYEQYF.

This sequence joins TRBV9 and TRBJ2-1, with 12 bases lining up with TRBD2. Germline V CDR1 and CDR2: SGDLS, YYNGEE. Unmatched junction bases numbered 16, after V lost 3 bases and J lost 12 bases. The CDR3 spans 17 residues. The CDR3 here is CASSASFSASGRVGQFF. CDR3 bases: TGTGCCAGCAGCGCCTCGTTTAGCGCTAGCGGGAGGGTAGGGCAGTTCTTC.